The 9 T cell receptor beta chains presented below share a single source sample, sequenced in a study of breast tumors, draining lymph nodes, adjacent tissues. Using its own MiXCR run on the multiplex PCR reads, TCRdb lists one record per CDR3 protein. The data contain thousands of distinct CDR3 sequences, about 40% of them seen just once; the ten biggest clones take up approximately 15%. Specimen: tumor-adjacent breast tissue. The receptor set was obtained from a female donor with breast cancer. Some clones in this sample may be carry-over from other donors' samples.

J is TRBJ2-5 and V is TRBV10-3; TRBD2 matches 8 bases. CDR1 and CDR2 (germline): ENHRY, SYGVKD. Losses at the gene ends were 8 bases for V and 5 bases for J; bases not matched to a gene: 16. This CDR3 is 16 amino acids long. The CDR3 nucleotides read TGTGCCATCGGGTTAGCGAGCGGGGGTCCTCGGGAGACCCAGTACTTC. Encoded protein: CAIGLASGGPRETQYF.

The chain has TRBV27 and TRBJ2-3; D is unresolved. Germline CDR1 and CDR2: MNHEY and SMNVEV (reference sequence). V lost 1 base and J lost 4, with 6 bases in between. The CDR3 is 13 amino acids. In nucleotides, the CDR3 is TGTGCCAGCAGTTTATTGGGTTCAGATACGCAGTATTTT. Translated, it gives CASSLLGSDTQYF.

This clonotype is labeled as medium-sized. The J gene is TRBJ1-6, the V gene TRBV20-1; D perhaps matches TRBD1 (6 bases). The V gene lost 0 bases and the J gene lost 1 base, with 13 bases spanning the gap. The CDR3 consists of 17 residues. The germline CDR1 and CDR2 sequences are DFQATT and SNEGSKA (reference sequence). The CDR3 loop reads CSARELNRDSYNSPLHF. The DNA for the CDR3 is TGCAGTGCTAGAGAACTGAACAGGGATTCCTATAATTCACCCCTCCACTTT.

This clonotype was observed a few times. The chain employs TRBV27 and TRBJ1-1; D not certain. V was pared by 8 bases and J by 7 bases, with 11 bases between. CDR1 and CDR2 from the germline V gene are MNHEY and SMNVEV (reference sequence). The length of the CDR3 is 11 residues. The CDR3 DNA reads TGTGCCAGCCGCAGGCGCGGTGAAGCTTTCTTT. Translation: CASRRRGEAFF.

This clonotype has a count of ten or more. The V call is TRBV6-1, the J call TRBJ2-7, with 7 nucleotides matching TRBD1. The CDR3 runs to 15 residues. Germline values: CDR1 MNHNS, CDR2 SASEGT. The junction had 8 bases not matched to a gene; V was cut back by 6 bases and J by 0 bases. CDR3 protein: CASRDRTQDSYEQYF. In DNA, the CDR3 is TGTGCCAGCAGGGACAGGACTCAAGACTCCTACGAGCAGTACTTC.

V is TRBV6-5 and J is TRBJ1-2; TRBD1 agrees at 7 bases. The V and J ends lost 2 bases and 8 bases, in that order; junction bases with no gene match: 5. The CDR3 is made up of 13 amino acids. CDR1 and CDR2 (germline): MNHEY, SVGAGI. Written as DNA, the CDR3 is TGTGCCAGCAGTTACGGAGGGGGCGACGGCTACACCTTC. Its translation is CASSYGGGDGYTF.

This clonotype was recorded at least ten times. At one boundary the junction diverges from the germline segment, which might be a read error. The V gene is TRBV28, the J gene TRBJ2-7; D is unresolved. Germline loops: CDR1 MDHEN, CDR2 SYDVKM. The CDR3 is 8 residues long. DNA for the CDR3: TGTGCCAGCCTGATACCGCTTTTC. This codes for CASLIPLF.

The rearrangement uses TRBV28 and TRBJ2-6; weak D call: TRBD1 (7 bases). V lost 7 bases and J 2 bases, leaving 21 bases between the germline ends. The CDR3 loop spans 18 amino acids. CDR1 is MDHEN and CDR2 is SYDVKM in the germline V gene. The CDR3 loop reads CASTGGQEGHTGANVLTF. DNA of the CDR3: TGTGCCAGCACCGGAGGACAGGAGGGGCACACTGGGGCCAACGTCCTGACTTTC.

The rearrangement links TRBV20-1 to TRBJ1-6, with a tentative D call TRBD1 (5 bases). Germline CDR1 DFQATT, CDR2 SNEGSKA (reference sequence). The CDR3 has 13 residues. Trimming pared 6 bases from V and 9 bases from J, leaving 15 bases between. CDR3 amino acids: CSASTEGGSPLHF. DNA for the CDR3: TGCAGTGCATCGACAGAAGGAGGTTCACCCCTCCACTTT.